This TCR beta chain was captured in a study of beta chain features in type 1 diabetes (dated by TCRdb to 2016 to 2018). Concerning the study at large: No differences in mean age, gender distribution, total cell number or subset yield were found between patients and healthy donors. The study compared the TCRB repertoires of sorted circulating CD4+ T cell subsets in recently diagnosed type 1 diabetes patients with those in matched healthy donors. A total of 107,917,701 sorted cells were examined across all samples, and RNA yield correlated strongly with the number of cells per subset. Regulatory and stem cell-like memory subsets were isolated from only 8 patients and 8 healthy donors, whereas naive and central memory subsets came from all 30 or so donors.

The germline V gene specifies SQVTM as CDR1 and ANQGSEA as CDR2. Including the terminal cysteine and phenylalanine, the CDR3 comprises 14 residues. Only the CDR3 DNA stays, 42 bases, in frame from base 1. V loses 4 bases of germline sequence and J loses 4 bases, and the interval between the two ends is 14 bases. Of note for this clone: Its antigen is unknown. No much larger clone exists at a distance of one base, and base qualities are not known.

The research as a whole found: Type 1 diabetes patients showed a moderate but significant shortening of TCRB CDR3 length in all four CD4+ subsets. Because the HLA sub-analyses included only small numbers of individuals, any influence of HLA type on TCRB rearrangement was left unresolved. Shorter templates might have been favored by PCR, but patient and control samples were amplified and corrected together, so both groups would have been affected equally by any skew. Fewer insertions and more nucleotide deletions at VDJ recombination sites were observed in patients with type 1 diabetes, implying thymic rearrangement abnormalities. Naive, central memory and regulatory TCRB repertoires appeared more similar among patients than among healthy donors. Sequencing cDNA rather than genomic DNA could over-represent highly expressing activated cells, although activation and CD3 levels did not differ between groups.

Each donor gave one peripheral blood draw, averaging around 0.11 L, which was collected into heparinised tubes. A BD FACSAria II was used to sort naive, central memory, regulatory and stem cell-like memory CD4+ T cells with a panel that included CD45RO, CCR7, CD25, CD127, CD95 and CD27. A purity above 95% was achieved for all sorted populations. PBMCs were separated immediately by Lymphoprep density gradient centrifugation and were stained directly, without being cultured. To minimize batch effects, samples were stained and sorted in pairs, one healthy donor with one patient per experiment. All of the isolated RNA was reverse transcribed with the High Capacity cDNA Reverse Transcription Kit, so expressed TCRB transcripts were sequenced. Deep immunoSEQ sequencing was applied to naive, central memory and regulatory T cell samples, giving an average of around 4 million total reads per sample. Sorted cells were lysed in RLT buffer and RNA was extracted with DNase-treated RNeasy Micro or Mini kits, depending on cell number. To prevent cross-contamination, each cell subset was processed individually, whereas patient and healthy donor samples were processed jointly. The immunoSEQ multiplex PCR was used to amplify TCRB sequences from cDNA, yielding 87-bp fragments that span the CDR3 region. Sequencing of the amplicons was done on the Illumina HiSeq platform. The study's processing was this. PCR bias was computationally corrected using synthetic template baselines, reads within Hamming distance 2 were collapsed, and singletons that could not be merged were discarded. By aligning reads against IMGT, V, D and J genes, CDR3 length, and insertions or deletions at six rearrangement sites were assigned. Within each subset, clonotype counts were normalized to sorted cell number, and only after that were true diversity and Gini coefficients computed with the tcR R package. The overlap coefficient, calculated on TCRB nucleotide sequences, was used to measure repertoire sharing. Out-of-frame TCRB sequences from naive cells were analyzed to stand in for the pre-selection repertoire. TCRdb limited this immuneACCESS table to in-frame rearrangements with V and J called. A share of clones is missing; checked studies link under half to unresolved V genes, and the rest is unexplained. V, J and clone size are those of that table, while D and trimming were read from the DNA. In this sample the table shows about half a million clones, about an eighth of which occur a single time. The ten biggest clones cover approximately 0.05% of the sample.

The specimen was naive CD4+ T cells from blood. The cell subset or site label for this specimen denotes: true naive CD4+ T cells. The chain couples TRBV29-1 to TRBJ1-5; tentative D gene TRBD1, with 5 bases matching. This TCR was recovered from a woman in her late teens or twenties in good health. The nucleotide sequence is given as TGCAGCGTTGTCGAGAGGGGAGCGAATCAGCCCCAGCATTTT. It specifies CSVVERGANQPQHF.